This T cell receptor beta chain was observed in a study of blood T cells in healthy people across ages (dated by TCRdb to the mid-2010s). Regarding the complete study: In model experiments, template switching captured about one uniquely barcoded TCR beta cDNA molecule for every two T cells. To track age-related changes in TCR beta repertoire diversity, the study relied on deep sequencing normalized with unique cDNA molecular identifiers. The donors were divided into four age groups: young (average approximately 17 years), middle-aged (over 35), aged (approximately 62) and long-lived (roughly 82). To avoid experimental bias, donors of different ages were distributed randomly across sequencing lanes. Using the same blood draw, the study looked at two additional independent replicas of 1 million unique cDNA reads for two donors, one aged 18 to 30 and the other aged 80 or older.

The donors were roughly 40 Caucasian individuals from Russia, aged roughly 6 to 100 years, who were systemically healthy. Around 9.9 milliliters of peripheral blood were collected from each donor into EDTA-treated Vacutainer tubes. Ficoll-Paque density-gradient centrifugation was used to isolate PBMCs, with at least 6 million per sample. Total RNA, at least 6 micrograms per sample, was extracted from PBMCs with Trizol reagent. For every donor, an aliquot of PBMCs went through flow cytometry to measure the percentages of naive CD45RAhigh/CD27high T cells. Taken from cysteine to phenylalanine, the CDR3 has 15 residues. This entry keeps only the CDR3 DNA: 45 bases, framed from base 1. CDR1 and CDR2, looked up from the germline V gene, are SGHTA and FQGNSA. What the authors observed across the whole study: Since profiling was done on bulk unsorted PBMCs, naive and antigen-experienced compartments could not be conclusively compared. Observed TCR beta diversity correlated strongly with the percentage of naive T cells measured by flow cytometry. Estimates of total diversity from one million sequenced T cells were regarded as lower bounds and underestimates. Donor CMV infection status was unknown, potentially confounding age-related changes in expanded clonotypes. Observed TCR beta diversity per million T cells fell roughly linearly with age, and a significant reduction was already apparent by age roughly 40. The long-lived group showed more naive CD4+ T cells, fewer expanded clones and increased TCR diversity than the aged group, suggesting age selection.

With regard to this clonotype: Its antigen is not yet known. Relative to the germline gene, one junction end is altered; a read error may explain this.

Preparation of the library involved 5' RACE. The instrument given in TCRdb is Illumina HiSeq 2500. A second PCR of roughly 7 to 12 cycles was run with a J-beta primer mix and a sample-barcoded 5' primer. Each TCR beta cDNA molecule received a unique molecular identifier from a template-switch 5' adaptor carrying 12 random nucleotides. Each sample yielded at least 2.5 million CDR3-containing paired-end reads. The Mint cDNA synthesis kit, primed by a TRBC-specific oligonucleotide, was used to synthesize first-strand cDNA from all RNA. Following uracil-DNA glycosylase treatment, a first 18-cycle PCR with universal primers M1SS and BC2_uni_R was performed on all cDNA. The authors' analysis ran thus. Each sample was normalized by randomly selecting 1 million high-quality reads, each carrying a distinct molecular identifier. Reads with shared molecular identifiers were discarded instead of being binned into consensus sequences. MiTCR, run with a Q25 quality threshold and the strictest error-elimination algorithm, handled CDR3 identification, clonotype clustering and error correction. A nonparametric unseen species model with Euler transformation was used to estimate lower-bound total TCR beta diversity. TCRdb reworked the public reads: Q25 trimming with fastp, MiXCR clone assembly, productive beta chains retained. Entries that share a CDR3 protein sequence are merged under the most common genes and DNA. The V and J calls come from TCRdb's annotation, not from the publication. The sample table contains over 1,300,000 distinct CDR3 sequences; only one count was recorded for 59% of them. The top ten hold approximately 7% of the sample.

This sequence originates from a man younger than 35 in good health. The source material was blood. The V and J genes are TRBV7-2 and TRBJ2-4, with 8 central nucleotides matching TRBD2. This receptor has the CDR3 CAGSLAGMGKNIQYF. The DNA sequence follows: TGTGCCGGCAGCTTAGCGGGGATGGGCAAAAACATTCAGTACTTC.